This T cell receptor beta chain was identified during a study of cytomegalovirus exposure and HLA in healthy donors. Study-level points and caveats: Indistinguishability led to the exclusion of some V segments, TRBV6-2 and TRBV6-3 included. In a later analysis, at a false discovery rate of 0.05, roughly 17,000 TCR beta sequences were associated with HLA alleles.

V shed 2 bases, J shed 9 bases, and the junction held 4 bases outside the gene matches. The CDR3 spans 13 residues. Germline assignment: CDR1 GTSNPN and CDR2 SVGIG (reference sequence). Use of 60 Vbeta and 13 Jbeta primers characterized the PCR. The repertoire was sequenced with immunoSEQ multiplex PCR; TCRdb's copy has only in-frame clones and lacks some. This sample has around 91,000 clones, with roughly 86% found just once. To note about this clone: Its specificity is not known.

The chain is built from TRBV30 and TRBJ2-1, with TRBD2 matching over 10 bases. This clonotype was obtained from a young man in good health and CMV-seropositive. Sequencing was carried out using PBMCs. The CDR3 sequence is CAWSLAGGVEQFF. The CDR3 DNA follows: TGTGCCTGGAGTTTAGCGGGAGGAGTTGAGCAGTTCTTC.